This entry lists 15 T cell receptor beta chains sequenced from one sample in a study of T cell responses to AZD1222 COVID-19 vaccine. TCRdb's table, derived via immunoSEQ multiplex PCR, lists solely in-frame clones and lacks some. The data show 69,000 or so clones, 88% seen once. Sequences were derived from peripheral blood, sampled 28 days after the second dose of the MenACWY control vaccine. Receptors originate from an adult who received the MenACWY meningococcal vaccine as a control.

This chain links TRBV30 with TRBJ2-1, with D possibly TRBD2 on 6 matching bases. The CDR3 spans 12 residues. Germline CDR1 reads GTSNPN; CDR2 reads SVGIG (reference sequence). V lost 5 bases, J lost 9 bases, and 14 bases lay in between. CDR3 amino acids: CAWRDSAGEQFF. The CDR3 bases are TGTGCCTGGCGGGACTCCGCCGGTGAGCAGTTCTTC.

This clone was detected only a few times. The gene calls are TRBV2 and TRBJ2-2; D not resolved. Trimming removed 7 bases at V and 5 bases at J, with 11 bases between. CDR3 length: 13 amino acids. CDR1 is SNHLY and CDR2 is FYNNEI in the germline V gene. CDR3 nucleotides: TGTGCCAGCACTATGTTTCTAACCGGGGAGCTGTTTTTT. Translating gives CASTMFLTGELFF.

The chain links TRBV6-5 to TRBJ1-3, with D unresolved. The CDR3 spans 15 residues. Germline loops: CDR1 MNHEY, CDR2 SVGAGI. Between the trimmed V and J ends, which lost 8 bases and 2 bases, there was a span of 16 bases. CDR3 in DNA: TGTGCCAGCCCAACCGACGCAGGAACTGGAAACACCATATATTTT. Translating gives CASPTDAGTGNTIYF.

This clone was observed once. This chain connects TRBV7-9 to TRBJ2-3, with D unresolved. The CDR3 extends over 14 amino acids. V was trimmed by 1 base and J by 1 base, leaving 6 bases between them. The germline gives CDR1 SEHNR, CDR2 FQNEAQ (reference sequence). The CDR3 DNA is TGTGCCAGCAGCTTAGGTATTGGCACAGATACGCAGTATTTT. Residues: CASSLGIGTDTQYF.

The chain employs TRBV4-1 and TRBJ1-1; D is perhaps TRBD1 (6 bases). CDR3 length: 13 residues. The germline gives CDR1 MGHRA, CDR2 YSYEKL. Trimming removed 6 bases from V and 5 bases from J, with 13 bases in between. The CDR3 loop reads CASSLKGVTEAFF. Written as DNA, the CDR3 is TGCGCCAGCAGTCTCAAGGGGGTAACTGAAGCTTTCTTT.

This sequence joins TRBV5-1 and TRBJ2-2, with 7 bases lining up with TRBD1. Unmatched junction bases numbered 8, after V lost 6 bases and J lost 6 bases. The length of the CDR3 is 14 residues. CDR1 and CDR2 (germline): SGHRS, YFSETQ. This chain's CDR3 is CASKETGYPGELFF. CDR3 coding DNA: TGCGCCAGCAAGGAGACAGGGTACCCCGGGGAGCTGTTTTTT.

This sequence joins TRBV7-9 and TRBJ1-2; no reliable D call. The CDR3 length is 14 residues. With 0 bases removed from V and 3 bases from J, the gap between germline ends came to 8 bases. CDR1 is SEHNR and CDR2 is FQNEAQ in the germline V gene (reference sequence). CDR3 sequence: CASSLAGVHYGYTF. The CDR3 nucleotides are TGTGCCAGCAGCTTAGCAGGAGTTCACTATGGCTACACCTTC.

The gene calls are TRBV2 and TRBJ1-2, with TRBD1 identical over 7 bases. The CDR3 extends over 15 amino acids. Per germline, CDR1 SNHLY and CDR2 FYNNEI. Trimming cost V 3 bases and J 6 bases; bases outside gene matches: 10. The CDR3 is CASSDEAGGSNGYTF. CDR3 DNA sequence: TGTGCCAGCAGTGATGAGGCAGGGGGATCGAATGGCTACACCTTC. The full variable domain, rest sourced from reference TRBV2 and TRBJ1-2, is EPEVTQTPSHQVTQMGQEVILRCVPISNHLYFYWYRQILGQKVEFLVSFYNNEISEKSEIFDDQFSVERPDGSNFTLKIRSTKLEDSAMYFCASSDEAGGSNGYTFGSGTRLTVV.

The rearrangement links TRBV5-1 to TRBJ1-2; D call uncertain. V was cut by 4 bases and J by 0 bases, with 16 bases left in between. The germline gives CDR1 SGHRS, CDR2 YFSETQ. There are 16 residues in the CDR3. DNA of the CDR3: TGCGCCAGCAGCCCCCGGGTGGACCCAGCTAACTATGGCTACACCTTC. Amino acids: CASSPRVDPANYGYTF.

The chain has TRBV18 and TRBJ2-1; D is ambiguous. Trimming took 1 base from V and 8 from J, leaving 15 bases between them. Germline V gives CDR1 KGHSH, CDR2 LQKENI. This CDR3 is built from 15 residues. The CDR3 bases are TGTGCCAGCTCACCACGGGTGGATAGCTTAGATGAGCAGTTCTTC. It translates to CASSPRVDSLDEQFF.

The chain links TRBV6-5 to TRBJ1-3; 7 bases agree with TRBD1. This CDR3 is 15 amino acids long. V shed 5 bases and J 0 bases; nucleotides not matched to a gene: 4. CDR1 and CDR2 from the germline V gene are MNHEY and SVGAGI. The CDR3 spells CASSRQGNSGNTIYF. CDR3 sequence (DNA): TGTGCCAGCAGTCGACAGGGAAACTCTGGAAACACCATATATTTT.

The chain is built from TRBV4-1 and TRBJ1-4; no firm D call. Germline CDR1 and CDR2: MGHRA and YSYEKL. This CDR3 has 14 residues. V shed 1 base and J shed 5 bases, with 8 bases lying between them. The DNA for the CDR3 is TGCGCCAGCAGCCAAGTGTCAGAAAATGAAAAACTGTTTTTT. This sequence encodes CASSQVSENEKLFF.

The V and J genes are TRBV2 and TRBJ2-2; the D is unclear. The ends were cut back, 0 bases at V and 10 bases at J, with 18 bases in the middle. Germline CDR1 reads SNHLY; CDR2 reads FYNNEI. CDR3 size: 16 residues. The DNA of the CDR3 is TGTGCCAGCAGTGAAGCTAAGGGTATCGGACCGGTGGAGCTGTTTTTT. The encoded protein is CASSEAKGIGPVELFF.

This sequence joins TRBV27 and TRBJ1-5, with D perhaps matching TRBD1 (5 bases). This CDR3 has 15 amino acids. V was shortened by 4 bases and J by 0 bases, with 10 bases between the two germline ends. The germline V gene encodes CDR1 MNHEY and CDR2 SMNVEV (reference sequence). CDR3 sequence reads: CASSSTVYSNQPQHF. In DNA, the CDR3 is TGTGCCAGCAGTTCGACAGTTTATAGCAATCAGCCCCAGCATTTT.

The chain is built from TRBV6-2 or TRBV6-3 and TRBJ2-7; D is unclear. V was shortened by 6 bases and J by 3 bases, with 15 bases between the two germline ends. Germline V lookup: CDR1 MNHEY, CDR2 SVGEGT. The CDR3 length is 14 residues. The CDR3 loop reads CASSPLGQFYEQYF. CDR3 nucleotide sequence: TGTGCCAGCAGCCCCCTCGGGCAGTTCTACGAGCAGTACTTC.